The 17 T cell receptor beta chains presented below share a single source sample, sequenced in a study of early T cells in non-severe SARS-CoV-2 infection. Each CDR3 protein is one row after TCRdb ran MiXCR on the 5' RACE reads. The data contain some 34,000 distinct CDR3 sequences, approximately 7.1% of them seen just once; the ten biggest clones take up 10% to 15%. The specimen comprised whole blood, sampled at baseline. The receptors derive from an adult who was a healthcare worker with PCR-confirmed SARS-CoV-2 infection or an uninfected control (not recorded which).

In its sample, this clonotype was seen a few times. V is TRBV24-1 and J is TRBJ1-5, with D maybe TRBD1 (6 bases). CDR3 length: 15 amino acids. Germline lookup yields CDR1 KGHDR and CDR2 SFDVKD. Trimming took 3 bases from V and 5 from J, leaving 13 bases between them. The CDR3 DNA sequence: TGTGCCACCAGTGATGGTATGGGGGCCGATCAGCCCCAGCATTTT. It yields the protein CATSDGMGADQPQHF.

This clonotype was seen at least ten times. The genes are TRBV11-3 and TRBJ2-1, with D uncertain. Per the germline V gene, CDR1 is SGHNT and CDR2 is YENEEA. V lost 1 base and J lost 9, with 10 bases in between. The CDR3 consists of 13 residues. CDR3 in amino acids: CASSLGSYGEQFF. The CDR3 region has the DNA TGTGCCAGCAGCTTAGGGTCGTACGGTGAGCAGTTCTTC.

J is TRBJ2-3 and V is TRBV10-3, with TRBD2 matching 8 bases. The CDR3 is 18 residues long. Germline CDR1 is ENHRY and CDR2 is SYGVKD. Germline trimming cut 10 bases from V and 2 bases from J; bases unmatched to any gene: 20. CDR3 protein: CATGSRTGGPTSTDTQYF. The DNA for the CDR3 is TGTGCCACCGGATCACGGACGGGAGGGCCGACTTCCACAGATACGCAGTATTTT.

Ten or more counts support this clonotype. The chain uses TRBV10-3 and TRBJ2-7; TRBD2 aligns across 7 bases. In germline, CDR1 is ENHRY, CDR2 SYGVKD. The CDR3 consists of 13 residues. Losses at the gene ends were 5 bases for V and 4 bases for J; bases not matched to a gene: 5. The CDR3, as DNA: TGTGCCATCAGTAGTTTAGCGGGTTACGAGCAGTACTTC. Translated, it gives CAISSLAGYEQYF.

CDR3: CASSFRDSNEQFF. The CDR3 coding sequence is TGTGCCAGCAGTTTTCGGGACAGCAATGAGCAGTTCTTC. The chain combines TRBV28 with TRBJ2-1, with TRBD1 identical over 7 bases. The length of the CDR3 is 13 residues. CDR1 is MDHEN and CDR2 is SYDVKM in the germline V gene. The trim removed 3 bases at V and 6 bases at J, leaving 2 bases unmatched.

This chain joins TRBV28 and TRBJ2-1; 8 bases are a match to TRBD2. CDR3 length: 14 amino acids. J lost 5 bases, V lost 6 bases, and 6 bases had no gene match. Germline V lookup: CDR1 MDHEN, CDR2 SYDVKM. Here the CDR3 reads CASSSGLGDNEQFF. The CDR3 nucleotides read TGTGCCAGCAGCTCGGGACTAGGCGACAATGAGCAGTTCTTC.

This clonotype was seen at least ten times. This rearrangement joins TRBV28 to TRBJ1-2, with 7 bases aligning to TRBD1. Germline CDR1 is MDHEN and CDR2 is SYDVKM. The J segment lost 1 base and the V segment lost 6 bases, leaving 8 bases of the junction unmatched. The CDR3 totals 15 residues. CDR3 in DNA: TGTGCCAGCAGCCTGACAGGGATTCTTAACTATGGCTACACCTTC. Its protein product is CASSLTGILNYGYTF.

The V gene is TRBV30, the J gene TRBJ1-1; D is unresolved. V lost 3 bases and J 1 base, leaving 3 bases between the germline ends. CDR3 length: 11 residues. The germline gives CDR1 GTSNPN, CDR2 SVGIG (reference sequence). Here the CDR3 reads CAWRQNTEAFF. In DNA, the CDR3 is TGTGCCTGGAGGCAGAACACTGAAGCTTTCTTT.

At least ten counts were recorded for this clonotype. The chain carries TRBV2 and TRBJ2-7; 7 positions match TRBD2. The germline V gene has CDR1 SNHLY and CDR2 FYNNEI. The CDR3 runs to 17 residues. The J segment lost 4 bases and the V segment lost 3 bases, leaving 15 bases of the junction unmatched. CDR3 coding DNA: TGTGCCAGCAGTGATAGCGCCCCGGCTAGCGGAAAATACGAGCAGTACGTC. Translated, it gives CASSDSAPASGKYEQYV.

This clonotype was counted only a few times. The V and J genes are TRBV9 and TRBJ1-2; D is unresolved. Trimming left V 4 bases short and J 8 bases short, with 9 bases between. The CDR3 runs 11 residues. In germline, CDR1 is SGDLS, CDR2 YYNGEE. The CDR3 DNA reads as TGTGCCAGCAGCCCAGGTTTAGGCTACACCTTC. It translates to CASSPGLGYTF.

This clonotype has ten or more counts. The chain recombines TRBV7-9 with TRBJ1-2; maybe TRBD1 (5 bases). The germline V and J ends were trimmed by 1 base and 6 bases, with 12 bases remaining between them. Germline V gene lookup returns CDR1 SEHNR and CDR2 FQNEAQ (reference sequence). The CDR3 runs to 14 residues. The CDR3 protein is CASSLDERGDGYTF. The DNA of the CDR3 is TGTGCCAGCAGCTTAGATGAGAGAGGGGATGGCTACACCTTC.

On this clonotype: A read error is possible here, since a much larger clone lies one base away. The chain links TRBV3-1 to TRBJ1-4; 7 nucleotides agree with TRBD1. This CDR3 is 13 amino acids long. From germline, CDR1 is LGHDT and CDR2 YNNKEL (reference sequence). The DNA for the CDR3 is TGTGCCAGCGGGACAGCAACTAATGAAAGACTGTTTTTT. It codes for CASGTATNERLFF.

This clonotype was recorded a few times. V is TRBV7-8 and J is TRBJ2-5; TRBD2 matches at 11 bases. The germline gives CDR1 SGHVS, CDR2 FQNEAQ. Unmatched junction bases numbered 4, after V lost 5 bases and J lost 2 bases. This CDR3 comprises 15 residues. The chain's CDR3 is CASSTTSGTQETQYF. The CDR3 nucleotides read TGTGCCAGCAGCACGACTAGCGGGACGCAAGAGACCCAGTACTTC. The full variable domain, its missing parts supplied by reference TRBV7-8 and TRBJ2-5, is GAGVSQSPRYKVAKRGQDVALRCDPISGHVSLFWYQQALGQGPEFLTYFQNEAQLDKSGLPSDRFFAERPEGSVSTLKIQRTQQEDSAVYLCASSTTSGTQETQYFGPGTRLLVL.

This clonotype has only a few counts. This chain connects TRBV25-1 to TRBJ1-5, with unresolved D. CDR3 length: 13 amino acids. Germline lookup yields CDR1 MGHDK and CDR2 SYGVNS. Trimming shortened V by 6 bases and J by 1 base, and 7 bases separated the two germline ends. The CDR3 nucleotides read TGTGCCAGCAGAAAAGAGAGCAATCAGCCCCAGCATTTT. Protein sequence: CASRKESNQPQHF.

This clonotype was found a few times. The CDR3 DNA sequence: TGTGCCAGCAGCCAAGCCCCGGGAACCCAAGAGACCCAGTACTTC. As protein: CASSQAPGTQETQYF. The gene calls are TRBV3-1 and TRBJ2-5, with D maybe TRBD2 (5 bases). The CDR3 is 15 residues long. The germline CDR1 and CDR2 sequences are LGHDT and YNNKEL (reference sequence). V lost 1 base, J lost 1 base, and 10 bases lay in between.

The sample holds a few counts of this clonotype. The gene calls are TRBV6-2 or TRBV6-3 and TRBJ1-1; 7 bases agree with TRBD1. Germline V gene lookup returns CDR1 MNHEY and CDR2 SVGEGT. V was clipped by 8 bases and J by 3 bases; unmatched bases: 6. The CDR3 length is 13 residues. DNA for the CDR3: TGTGCCAGCGACCAGACAGGGTACACTGAAGCTTTCTTT. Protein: CASDQTGYTEAFF.

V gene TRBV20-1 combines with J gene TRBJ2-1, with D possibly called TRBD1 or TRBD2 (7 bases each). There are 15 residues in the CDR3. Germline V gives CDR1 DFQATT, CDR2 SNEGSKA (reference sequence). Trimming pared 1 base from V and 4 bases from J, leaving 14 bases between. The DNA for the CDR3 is TGCAGTGCTAGAGCCCAGGGGGAGGGTTACAATGAGCAGTTCTTC. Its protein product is CSARAQGEGYNEQFF.